A single sample is the source of the 25 T cell receptor beta chains below, sequenced in a study of cytomegalovirus exposure and HLA in healthy donors. PCR involved 60 Vbeta and 13 Jbeta primers. Some clones are missing from TCRdb's copy, which holds only in-frame ones; the method was immunoSEQ multiplex PCR. The sample lists about 130,000 clones, about 80% occurring once. The material sequenced was PBMCs. The receptors originated from a woman aged 40-49 years in good health and CMV-seropositive.

This chain links TRBV29-1 with TRBJ1-2; weak D call: TRBD1 (6 bases). With 6 bases removed from V and 8 bases from J, the gap between germline ends came to 19 bases. CDR3 length: 13 residues. Per germline, CDR1 SQVTM and CDR2 ANQGSEA. CDR3 in amino acids: CSVGEGGAEGYTF. In DNA form, the CDR3 reads TGCAGCGTAGGCGAGGGGGGGGCAGAAGGCTACACCTTC.

The chain employs TRBV7-9 and TRBJ1-2; D remains ambiguous. The V end lost 1 base, the J end lost 6 bases, and 21 bases lay between the germline ends. CDR3 length: 17 amino acids. The V gene's germline CDR1 is SEHNR and CDR2 FQNEAQ (reference sequence). The CDR3 DNA sequence: TGTGCCAGCAGCTTAGGTCCAAATTCGCCCGGGGTTAATGGCTACACCTTC. Translated, it gives CASSLGPNSPGVNGYTF.

The V call is TRBV4-2, the J call TRBJ2-1, with 9 nucleotides matching TRBD2. V trimming: 4 bases; J trimming: 4 bases; junction bases outside the gene matches: 11. The germline gives CDR1 LGHNA, CDR2 YNFKEQ. CDR3 length: 17 amino acids. CDR3 protein: CASSLWGGTSQYNEQFF. DNA for the CDR3: TGTGCCAGCAGCCTCTGGGGTGGGACTAGCCAATACAATGAGCAGTTCTTC.

This chain connects TRBV7-9 to TRBJ1-1; D gene unclear. Trimming took off 3 bases at V and 4 bases at J, with 12 bases between the two ends. This CDR3 contains 14 residues. CDR1 SEHNR and CDR2 FQNEAQ come from the germline V gene (reference sequence). The CDR3 DNA follows: TGTGCCAGCAGCTTGCTCTCGGGGTCCACTGAAGCTTTCTTT. Protein product: CASSLLSGSTEAFF.

The chain couples TRBV11-3 to TRBJ1-1, with D uncertain. The V and J ends lost 1 base and 0 bases respectively, with 9 bases between them. CDR3 length equals 15 residues. The germline V gene has CDR1 SGHNT and CDR2 YENEEA. This CDR3 is CASSLARGLNTEAFF. CDR3 nucleotides: TGTGCCAGCAGCTTAGCGAGAGGGCTGAACACTGAAGCTTTCTTT.

The genes are TRBV6-7 and TRBJ1-2; a possible D gene is TRBD1 (5 bases). TRBV6-7 is flagged as an ORF with uncertain function. The V end lost 8 bases, the J end lost 1 base, and 11 bases lay between the germline ends. This CDR3 has 13 amino acids. DNA of the CDR3: TGTGCCAGCGGGGCGGGGGATAACTATGGCTACACCTTC. This translates into CASGAGDNYGYTF.

This chain connects TRBV6-4 to TRBJ2-1; 7 positions match TRBD1. J was trimmed by 4 bases and V by 3 bases; bases with no gene match: 9. CDR3 length: 16 residues. Germline-derived CDR1 and CDR2 are MRHNA and SNTAGT. The CDR3 is CASSELLGRGYNEQFF. DNA for the CDR3: TGTGCCAGCAGTGAATTGTTGGGCAGGGGGTACAATGAGCAGTTCTTC.

The chain joins TRBV9 to TRBJ2-7, with D unresolved. With 4 bases removed from V and 3 bases from J, the gap between germline ends came to 11 bases. Looked up from germline, CDR1 is SGDLS and CDR2 is YYNGEE. This CDR3 spans 13 amino acids. The CDR3 loop reads CASSPSVLYEQYF. The CDR3 bases are TGTGCCAGCAGCCCCTCAGTTCTCTACGAGCAGTACTTC.

CDR3 in amino acids: CSVVPASGSHEQYF. CDR3 coding DNA: TGCAGCGTTGTCCCGGCTAGCGGGAGCCACGAGCAGTACTTC. V gene TRBV29-1 combines with J gene TRBJ2-7; 10 bases align to TRBD2. The V gene's germline CDR1 is SQVTM and CDR2 ANQGSEA. The junction had 8 bases not matched to a gene; V was cut back by 4 bases and J by 5 bases. The CDR3 totals 14 residues.

The rearrangement uses TRBV28 and TRBJ1-2, with 8 bases matching TRBD1. The CDR3 totals 15 residues. The J segment lost 4 bases and the V segment lost 7 bases, leaving 11 bases of the junction unmatched. CDR1 MDHEN and CDR2 SYDVKM come from the germline V gene. The CDR3 nucleotides read TGTGCCAGCAAAATCCCGGGACAGGCAATCTATGGCTACACCTTC. Its protein is CASKIPGQAIYGYTF.

The chain is built from TRBV27 and TRBJ1-1; possible D gene TRBD1, 6 bases. The CDR3 extends over 15 amino acids. Trimming cost V 6 bases and J 4 bases, with 18 bases left between them. From germline, CDR1 is MNHEY and CDR2 SMNVEV (reference sequence). The CDR3 bases are TGTGCCAGCAGATGGGGGGGCAGCCTTGGCACTGAAGCTTTCTTT. Its translation is CASRWGGSLGTEAFF.

The V and J genes are TRBV21-1 and TRBJ2-1; no DNA check was done on the table's D call, TRBD2. TRBV21-1 is marked as a pseudogene. CDR3 length: 16 amino acids. The DNA of the CDR3 is TGTGCCAGCAGCAAAGAGGAGGGAGGGCTGGTCAATGAGCAGTTCTTC. It encodes CASSKEEGGLVNEQFF.

This clone was observed a handful of times. The chain combines TRBV29-1 with TRBJ2-6, with a weak D call TRBD1 (6 bases). V was shortened by 4 bases and J by 2 bases, with 9 bases between the two germline ends. The CDR3 consists of 14 residues. The germline CDR1 and CDR2 sequences are SQVTM and ANQGSEA. As DNA, the CDR3 is TGCAGCGTTGCAGGGGCCCCTGGGGCCAACGTCCTGACTTTC. Translated, it gives CSVAGAPGANVLTF.

The V gene is TRBV15, the J gene TRBJ2-7; 7 positions match TRBD2. From germline, CDR1 is LNHNV and CDR2 YYDKDF (reference sequence). The J segment lost 7 bases and the V segment lost 5 bases, leaving 2 bases of the junction unmatched. The CDR3 runs 11 residues. Written as DNA, the CDR3 is TGTGCCACCAGCTGGGGGGGGGAGCAGTACTTC. Protein: CATSWGGEQYF.

As DNA, the CDR3 is TGTGCCTGGAGTGTACTAGCCCTCAATGAGCAGTTCTTC. Amino acid sequence: CAWSVLALNEQFF. The chain joins TRBV30 to TRBJ2-1, with TRBD2 as a possible D gene (6 bases). The ends were cut back, 0 bases at V and 6 bases at J, with 9 bases in the middle. The germline CDR1 and CDR2 sequences are GTSNPN and SVGIG (reference sequence). The CDR3 length is 13 residues.

The V and J genes are TRBV30 and TRBJ2-5, with a weak D call TRBD2 (7 bases). This CDR3 spans 16 amino acids. CDR1 is GTSNPN, CDR2 SVGIG, per germline (reference sequence). V was trimmed by 8 bases and J by 5 bases, leaving 27 bases between them. CDR3 in amino acids: CARSGEGGGRGETQYF. In nucleotides, the CDR3 is TGTGCCCGATCCGGTGAGGGAGGGGGACGGGGTGAGACCCAGTACTTC.

The J gene is TRBJ2-1, the V gene TRBV28, with D possibly TRBD1 on 6 matching bases. V shed 6 bases and J shed 9 bases, with 9 bases lying between them. The CDR3 extends over 11 amino acids. CDR1 and CDR2 (germline): MDHEN, SYDVKM. CDR3 amino acids: CASSPQGEQFF. The DNA of the CDR3 is TGTGCCAGCAGCCCACAGGGTGAGCAGTTCTTC.

This clone was seen at least ten times. The CDR3 region is CASSYSEGSGYEQYF. The DNA of the CDR3 is TGTGCCAGCAGTTACTCGGAAGGGAGCGGTTACGAGCAGTACTTC. The rearrangement uses TRBV6-6 and TRBJ2-7, with D maybe TRBD2 (5 bases). Trimming left V 0 bases short and J 4 bases short, with 13 bases between. The CDR3 has 15 residues. Looked up from germline, CDR1 is MNHNY and CDR2 is SVGAGI (reference sequence).

The genes are TRBV5-4 and TRBJ2-1; 15 bases agree with TRBD2. The V gene end was trimmed by 3 bases and the J gene end by 9 bases; junction bases not matched to a gene: 7. Germline V gene data show CDR1 as SGHNT and CDR2 as YYREEE (reference sequence). The CDR3 extends over 16 amino acids. CDR3 amino acids: CASSWGTSGRSGEQFF. The CDR3, as DNA: TGTGCCAGCAGCTGGGGGACTAGCGGGAGGAGTGGTGAGCAGTTCTTC.

For this clone: The identical CDR3 is also encoded by other nucleotide sequences in the sample. V gene TRBV10-2 combines with J gene TRBJ2-7, with no clear D. The CDR3 sequence is 14 residues long. With 6 bases removed from V and 4 bases from J, the gap between germline ends came to 16 bases. Germline CDR1 and CDR2: WSHSY and SAAADI. The CDR3 DNA follows: TGCGCCAGCAGGGCCTACTTAGCCAAGTACGAGCAGTACTTC. It encodes CASRAYLAKYEQYF.

The J gene is TRBJ1-4, the V gene TRBV18, with D hard to call. The CDR3 loop spans 17 amino acids. The V end was cut by 2 bases, the J end by 7 bases, with 20 bases between. CDR1 and CDR2 from the germline V gene are KGHSH and LQKENI. In nucleotides, the CDR3 is TGTGCCAGCTCACCAAAACTGGCAGCTGAGGGAAGTGAAAAACTGTTTTTT. This codes for CASSPKLAAEGSEKLFF.

The chain has TRBV30 and TRBJ2-7; D might be TRBD1 (6 bases). The CDR3 is made up of 12 amino acids. Per the germline V gene, CDR1 is GTSNPN and CDR2 is SVGIG (reference sequence). V lost 3 bases and J lost 2, with 8 bases in between. For the CDR3, the DNA is TGTGCCTGGAGAGGGGGAGCCTACGAGCAGTACTTC. Residues: CAWRGGAYEQYF.

The gene calls are TRBV6-5 and TRBJ2-1; 7 positions agree with TRBD2. With 8 bases clipped from V and 8 bases from J, the junction kept 12 bases outside the gene matches. The germline CDR1 and CDR2 sequences are MNHEY and SVGAGI. This CDR3 region has 14 residues. CDR3 sequence reads: CASQLGLGGDEQFF. CDR3 DNA sequence: TGTGCCAGCCAACTTGGACTAGGAGGGGATGAGCAGTTCTTC.

V usage is TRBV11-2 and J usage is TRBJ2-7, with D perhaps matching TRBD1 (6 bases). The germline V gene has CDR1 SGHAT and CDR2 FQNNGV. Trimming took off 5 bases at V and 3 bases at J, with 20 bases between the two ends. There are 16 residues in the CDR3. The CDR3 protein is CASSPLNRERGYEQYF. CDR3 DNA: TGTGCCAGCAGCCCCCTTAACAGGGAGAGGGGCTACGAGCAGTACTTC.

This clone was found once. The chain links TRBV7-2 to TRBJ2-1; D perhaps matches TRBD1 (6 bases). There are 12 residues in the CDR3. CDR1 is SGHTA and CDR2 is FQGNSA in the germline V gene. Trimming pared 4 bases from V and 9 bases from J, leaving 10 bases between. Here the CDR3 reads CASSSWGPEQFF. Here the CDR3 DNA reads TGTGCCAGCAGCTCCTGGGGGCCTGAGCAGTTCTTC.